Below, 32 T cell receptor beta chains from the same sample are listed, as sequenced in a study of cytotoxic CD8 clonotypes in ibrutinib-treated CLL. Repertoires were generated with immunoSEQ multiplex PCR, while TCRdb's copy carries only in-frame clones and drops some. The table includes some 92,000 clones, approximately 77% detected once. The starting material was PBMCs, obtained after 24 months of ibrutinib treatment. The source of these receptors is a human donor with chronic lymphocytic leukemia.

The chain is built from TRBV18 and TRBJ2-7, with TRBD2 identical over 8 bases. This CDR3 has 14 amino acids. V shed 5 bases and J 6 bases; nucleotides not matched to a gene: 9. Germline values: CDR1 KGHSH, CDR2 LQKENI. CDR3 region: CASSDTSGRSEQYF. In DNA, the CDR3 is TGTGCCAGCTCAGATACGAGCGGGAGAAGCGAGCAGTACTTC.

The table lists this clone with a count of one. The chain uses TRBV27 and TRBJ2-2, with D hard to call. The germline V gene encodes CDR1 MNHEY and CDR2 SMNVEV (reference sequence). The CDR3 has 12 amino acids. V gave up 6 bases and J gave up 2 bases, with 4 bases separating them. Here the CDR3 reads CASSRNTGELFF. The CDR3 nucleotides read TGTGCCAGCAGCCGTAACACCGGGGAGCTGTTTTTT.

This clone came up many times. The sample contains more than one DNA sequence encoding this CDR3. The chain uses TRBV7-9 and TRBJ1-5; D gene uncertain. The CDR3 consists of 13 residues. Deletions cut 1 base from V and 0 bases from J, with 1 base between. Germline V gene lookup returns CDR1 SEHNR and CDR2 FQNEAQ (reference sequence). The CDR3 region is CASSLDSNQPQHF. CDR3 bases: TGTGCCAGCAGCTTAGATAGCAATCAGCCCCAGCATTTT.

The V and J genes are TRBV29-1 and TRBJ1-1; D unresolved. V lost 2 bases to trimming and J lost 6 bases, with 13 bases between them. The CDR3 is 13 amino acids. The germline CDR1 and CDR2 sequences are SQVTM and ANQGSEA. The DNA for the CDR3 is TGCAGCGTTGAAAGTAGTTTGTCAGCTGAAGCTTTCTTT. Protein: CSVESSLSAEAFF.

The chain is built from TRBV13 and TRBJ1-2; 9 bases line up with TRBD1. The CDR3 spans 13 residues. Germline loops: CDR1 PRHDT, CDR2 FYEKMQ (reference sequence). Trimming removed 5 bases from V and 4 bases from J; junction bases left unmatched: 2. The CDR3 reads CASSTGQGYGYTF. Written as DNA, the CDR3 is TGTGCCAGCAGCACGGGACAGGGCTATGGCTACACCTTC.

The V gene is TRBV10-3, the J gene TRBJ2-3; 10 nucleotides line up with TRBD2. Germline values: CDR1 ENHRY, CDR2 SYGVKD. V was pared by 6 bases and J by 4 bases, with 16 bases of the junction left unmatched. CDR3 size: 18 residues. The CDR3 is CAISGQGKLAGFSDTQYF. CDR3 coding DNA: TGTGCCATCAGCGGACAGGGTAAACTAGCGGGGTTCTCAGATACGCAGTATTTT.

V gene TRBV18 combines with J gene TRBJ2-5; TRBD1 matches at 10 bases. From germline, CDR1 is KGHSH and CDR2 LQKENI. V lost 2 bases, J lost 2 bases, and 2 bases stayed unmatched. This CDR3 has 15 residues. For the CDR3, the DNA is TGTGCCAGCTCACCATGGGACAGGGGTCAAGAGACCCAGTACTTC. As protein: CASSPWDRGQETQYF.

V and J are TRBV7-2 and TRBJ2-7; 10 nucleotides align to TRBD2. V was pared by 2 bases and J by 3 bases, with 10 bases of the junction left unmatched. The germline gives CDR1 SGHTA, CDR2 FQGNSA. The CDR3 extends over 17 amino acids. The CDR3 reads CASSLRAASGRNYEQYF. CDR3 in DNA: TGTGCCAGCAGCTTAAGAGCGGCTAGCGGGAGAAACTACGAGCAGTACTTC.

The chain has TRBV28 and TRBJ2-3; 9 bases are a match to TRBD2. The V gene end was trimmed by 10 bases and the J gene end by 3 bases; junction bases not matched to a gene: 11. This CDR3 contains 15 residues. Germline values: CDR1 MDHEN, CDR2 SYDVKM. CDR3 amino acids: CATLIAGEWTDTQYF. In DNA form, the CDR3 reads TGTGCCACTCTAATAGCGGGAGAGTGGACAGATACGCAGTATTTT. Filled out from reference TRBV28 and TRBJ2-3, the complete variable domain reads DVKVTQSSRYLVKRTGEKVFLECVQDMDHENMFWYRQDPGLGLRLIYFSYDVKMKEKGDIPEGYSVSREKKERFSLILESASTNQTSMYLCATLIAGEWTDTQYFGPGTRLTVL.

As for this clone: Other DNA sequences from this sample encode an identical CDR3 as well. The V gene is TRBV28, the J gene TRBJ2-1; 8 bases align to TRBD2. Germline V gives CDR1 MDHEN, CDR2 SYDVKM. The CDR3 contains 14 residues. With 5 bases clipped from V and 3 bases from J, the junction kept 3 bases outside the gene matches. The CDR3 DNA sequence: TGTGCCAGCAGTCCCGGGAGGGTCTACAATGAGCAGTTCTTC. Translation: CASSPGRVYNEQFF.

V usage is TRBV6-5 and J usage is TRBJ1-2; no clear D gene. CDR3 length: 14 residues. The V end was cut by 3 bases, the J end by 8 bases, with 16 bases between. CDR1 MNHEY and CDR2 SVGAGI come from the germline V gene. CDR3 coding DNA: TGTGCCAGCAGTTATATTAGTGATGTTGGAGGCTACACCTTC. Translating gives CASSYISDVGGYTF.

The V and J genes are TRBV20-1 and TRBJ2-7; D unresolved. CDR1 and CDR2 from the germline V gene are DFQATT and SNEGSKA (reference sequence). The CDR3 has 11 residues. The germline V and J ends were trimmed by 3 bases and 2 bases, with 5 bases remaining between them. The CDR3 DNA is TGCAGTGCTAGTTACACCTACGAGCAGTACTTC. This translates into CSASYTYEQYF.

The chain links TRBV7-2 to TRBJ1-2, with TRBD1 identical over 8 bases. The CDR3 consists of 15 residues. The V and J ends lost 4 bases and 8 bases, in that order; junction bases with no gene match: 12. CDR1 is SGHTA, CDR2 FQGNSA, per germline. CDR3 amino acids: CASSSWTGNLGGYTF. The CDR3, as DNA: TGTGCCAGCAGCTCCTGGACAGGGAATCTCGGCGGCTACACCTTC. Using reference TRBV7-2 and TRBJ1-2 for the parts outside the CDR3, the full variable domain is GAGVSQSPSNKVTEKGKDVELRCDPISGHTALYWYRQSLGQGLEFLIYFQGNSAPDKSGLPSDRFSAERTGGSVSTLTIQRTQQEDSAVYLCASSSWTGNLGGYTFGSGTRLTVV.

V gene TRBV2 combines with J gene TRBJ2-5, with 10 bases aligning to TRBD2. This CDR3 has 15 residues. The germline gives CDR1 SNHLY, CDR2 FYNNEI. V was pared by 6 bases and J by 1 base, with 5 bases of the junction left unmatched. CDR3 loop: CASRQQRGGQETQYF. Here the CDR3 DNA reads TGTGCCAGCAGACAGCAGCGGGGGGGCCAAGAGACCCAGTACTTC.

This clone was observed once. V and J are TRBV5-1 and TRBJ2-1, with 8 bases matching TRBD2. This CDR3 is built from 16 residues. Germline V gene lookup returns CDR1 SGHRS and CDR2 YFSETQ. With V trimmed by 3 bases and J by 3 bases, 8 bases remained unmatched. CDR3 DNA sequence: TGCGCCAGCAGCTCGCAAGCGGGAGCTCTCTACAATGAGCAGTTCTTC. It encodes CASSSQAGALYNEQFF.

This clone was seen many times. The rearrangement uses TRBV28 and TRBJ1-2; D call uncertain. From germline, CDR1 is MDHEN and CDR2 SYDVKM. There are 12 residues in the CDR3. The V end lost 3 bases, the J end lost 4 bases, and 6 bases lay between the germline ends. The CDR3 protein is CASSFQTYGYTF. As DNA, the CDR3 is TGTGCCAGCAGTTTCCAGACCTATGGCTACACCTTC.

This clone showed up just once. The chain couples TRBV10-3 to TRBJ1-5, with TRBD1 matching over 7 bases. The trim removed 6 bases at V and 5 bases at J, leaving 10 bases unmatched. This CDR3 contains 15 residues. Germline V gives CDR1 ENHRY, CDR2 SYGVKD. CDR3 DNA sequence: TGTGCCATCAGCCCCAGACAGGGTTGGGATCAGCCCCAGCATTTT. This encodes CAISPRQGWDQPQHF.

This chain links TRBV2 with TRBJ1-1; no firm D call. The germline gives CDR1 SNHLY, CDR2 FYNNEI. The CDR3 totals 13 residues. V shed 7 bases and J shed 5 bases, with 14 bases lying between them. CDR3 loop: CASTGPAETEAFF. CDR3 nucleotide sequence: TGTGCCAGCACCGGACCGGCGGAGACTGAAGCTTTCTTT.

This chain uses TRBV29-1 with TRBJ2-1; 9 bases match TRBD2. Trimming removed 5 bases from V and 6 bases from J; junction bases left unmatched: 11. The CDR3 totals 15 residues. Per germline, CDR1 SQVTM and CDR2 ANQGSEA. CDR3 bases: TGCAGCGTTCCTCCGGTTAGCGGGAGTCTCAATGAGCAGTTCTTC. Translated: CSVPPVSGSLNEQFF.

This chain uses TRBV13 with TRBJ2-7, with D tentatively TRBD2 (6 bases). CDR3 length: 19 amino acids. In germline, CDR1 is PRHDT, CDR2 FYEKMQ (reference sequence). Deletions cut 0 bases from V and 0 bases from J, with 21 bases between. CDR3 residues: CASSLGLGSGTASSYEQYF. The CDR3 coding sequence is TGTGCCAGCAGCTTAGGTCTCGGGAGCGGCACTGCGAGCTCCTACGAGCAGTACTTC.

V gene TRBV19 combines with J gene TRBJ1-1; a possible D gene is TRBD1 (6 bases). The CDR3 extends over 13 amino acids. Trimming took 11 bases from V and 4 from J, leaving 17 bases between them. Germline V gene sequence: CDR1 LNHDA, CDR2 SQIVND (reference sequence). CDR3 sequence reads: CAVSGAISTEAFF. CDR3 in DNA: TGTGCCGTGTCGGGGGCAATAAGCACTGAAGCTTTCTTT.

There are a few counts of this clone. The chain combines TRBV19 with TRBJ1-2, with TRBD1 identical over 8 bases. Germline-derived CDR1 and CDR2 are LNHDA and SQIVND (reference sequence). Unmatched junction bases numbered 20, after V lost 4 bases and J lost 7 bases. The CDR3 runs 18 residues. CDR3 protein: CASSTLDPRQGPSGGYTF. Here the CDR3 DNA reads TGTGCCAGTAGTACCCTTGACCCTCGACAGGGGCCTTCGGGTGGCTACACCTTC.

The chain employs TRBV19 and TRBJ1-2; tentative D call: TRBD1 (5 bases). The CDR3 totals 16 residues. The germline V gene has CDR1 LNHDA and CDR2 SQIVND (reference sequence). Trimming pared 7 bases from V and 5 bases from J, leaving 23 bases between. CDR3 residues: CASTTITGSSSYGYTF. DNA for the CDR3: TGTGCCAGTACCACAATTACAGGTTCTTCCTCTTATGGCTACACCTTC.

The chain recombines TRBV5-1 with TRBJ1-2; 8 positions agree with TRBD1. The CDR3 totals 18 residues. V gave up 4 bases and J gave up 3 bases; unmatched junction bases: 17. Germline CDR1 and CDR2: SGHRS and YFSETQ. Written as DNA, the CDR3 is TGCGCCAGCAGCATGGGGACAGGAAACGACCAACTTTACTATGGCTACACCTTC. Protein sequence: CASSMGTGNDQLYYGYTF.

The chain is built from TRBV27 and TRBJ2-1, with D tentatively TRBD1 (6 bases). Per germline, CDR1 MNHEY and CDR2 SMNVEV (reference sequence). V gave up 3 bases and J gave up 5 bases, with 8 bases separating them. This CDR3 is 13 amino acids long. DNA for the CDR3: TGTGCCAGCAGTTTCGGACAGAACAATGAGCAGTTCTTC. This gives the protein CASSFGQNNEQFF.

This clone was seen a few times. The chain joins TRBV25-1 to TRBJ1-1, with a weak D call TRBD1 (6 bases). Germline values: CDR1 MGHDK, CDR2 SYGVNS. The CDR3 runs to 13 residues. V was pared by 8 bases and J by 14 bases, with 24 bases between. CDR3 nucleotide sequence: TGTGCCAGCTCCGAACCGGGGGGCTGGCAGCGGTTCTTT. This codes for CASSEPGGWQRFF. Together with reference TRBV25-1 and TRBJ1-1, the CDR3 gives the full variable domain: EADIYQTPRYLVIGTGKKITLECSQTMGHDKMYWYQQDPGMELHLIHYSYGVNSTEKGDLSSESTVSRIRTEHFPLTLESARPSHTSQYLCASSEPGGWQRFFGQGTRLTVV.

The chain combines TRBV7-2 with TRBJ2-7; 7 positions match TRBD1. There are 12 residues in the CDR3. Per the germline V gene, CDR1 is SGHTA and CDR2 is FQGNSA. V shed 5 bases, J shed 4 bases, and the junction held 2 bases outside the gene matches. The CDR3 here is CASSTGQYEQYF. CDR3 DNA sequence: TGTGCCAGCAGCACGGGACAGTACGAGCAGTACTTC.

This chain links TRBV27 with TRBJ2-3, with 7 bases aligning to TRBD2. Looked up from germline, CDR1 is MNHEY and CDR2 is SMNVEV (reference sequence). Unmatched junction bases numbered 12, after V lost 1 base and J lost 5 bases. The CDR3 covers 17 residues. The CDR3 protein is CASSLLSPGGFEDTQYF. CDR3 coding DNA: TGTGCCAGCAGTTTATTGTCCCCGGGGGGATTTGAAGATACGCAGTATTTT.

V usage is TRBV5-8 and J usage is TRBJ2-6; the D gene is possibly TRBD1 (6 bases). The germline V and J ends were trimmed by 4 bases and 0 bases, with 14 bases remaining between them. This CDR3 has 17 residues. The germline gives CDR1 SGHTS, CDR2 YDEGEE. The CDR3 DNA follows: TGTGCCAGCAGCACACCGAACAGGGTCTCTGGGGCCAACGTCCTGACTTTC. It specifies CASSTPNRVSGANVLTF.

V gene TRBV28 combines with J gene TRBJ1-5, with TRBD1 as a possible D gene (5 bases). The V end was cut by 8 bases, the J end by 4 bases, with 12 bases between. The CDR3 length is 13 residues. Looked up from germline, CDR1 is MDHEN and CDR2 is SYDVKM. CDR3 amino acids: CASGFGGNQPQHF. In DNA, the CDR3 is TGTGCCAGCGGATTTGGGGGTAATCAGCCCCAGCATTTT.

V gene TRBV19 combines with J gene TRBJ1-5; D is unclear. Germline V lookup: CDR1 LNHDA, CDR2 SQIVND (reference sequence). V was shortened by 5 bases and J by 4 bases, with 9 bases between the two germline ends. There are 13 residues in the CDR3. CDR3 loop: CASSVVPNQPQHF. DNA of the CDR3: TGTGCCAGTAGTGTCGTGCCTAATCAGCCCCAGCATTTT.

This clone appeared a single time. The chain recombines TRBV2 with TRBJ2-3, with no clear D. The CDR3 loop spans 15 amino acids. CDR1 and CDR2 (germline): SNHLY, FYNNEI. The V end lost 6 bases, the J end lost 4 bases, and 17 bases lay between the germline ends. In DNA form, the CDR3 reads TGTGCCAGCAGGGACGGACCCCTACCGGCAGATACGCAGTATTTT. This codes for CASRDGPLPADTQYF.